This TCR beta chain derives from a study of shared clonotypes between healthy human individuals. This CDR3 is built from 14 residues. Germline V gene sequence: CDR1 SGHAT, CDR2 FQNNGV. V lost 3 bases, J lost 5 bases, and 11 bases lay in between. TCRdb's table, derived via immunoSEQ multiplex PCR, lists solely in-frame clones and lacks some. The table has around 690,000 clones, 90% seen once. The clonotype was recovered from a man between 18 and 35 years old in good health. Some clones in this sample may be carry-over from other donors' samples. This chain connects TRBV11-2 to TRBJ2-1; D gene unclear. The sample comprised memory CD8+ T cells from PBMCs. Subset denoted: CD45RO+ cells pooled with CCR7-negative TemRA cells. The CDR3 sequence: CASSFSRIHNEQFF. Written as DNA, the CDR3 is TGTGCCAGCAGCTTTAGCCGGATCCACAATGAGCAGTTCTTC.